This TCR beta chain comes out of a study of response to subunit inactivated influenza vaccine. This clonotype was found a few times. Its antigen is currently unknown. Notes on the study in general: It was the authors' suggestion that each seasonal influenza vaccination recruits few new T cells.

Germline lookup yields CDR1 SGHAT and CDR2 FQDESV (reference sequence). The CDR3 contains 15 residues. Between the trimmed V and J ends, which lost 2 bases and 0 bases, there was a span of 8 bases. MiXCR, applied by TCRdb to the RT-PCR reads, yields one record per CDR3 protein. The table records about 520,000 distinct CDR3 sequences, roughly 25% of them present only once. The TCR originated in a man between 50 and 59 years old who received an inactivated influenza vaccine. The specimen comprised CD4+ T cells sorted from PBMCs, sampled around 5 days after vaccination. The V call is TRBV11-1, the J call TRBJ2-4; D call uncertain. Here the CDR3 DNA reads TGTGCCAGCAGCTTATCCCCGGTAGCCAAAAACATTCAGTACTTC. As protein: CASSLSPVAKNIQYF. The variable domain in full, with the rest retrieved from reference TRBV11-1 and TRBJ2-4, is EAEVAQSPRYKITEKSQAVAFWCDPISGHATLYWYRQILGQGPELLVQFQDESVVDDSQLPKDRFSAERLKGVDSTLKIQPAELGDSAMYLCASSLSPVAKNIQYFGAGTRLSVL.